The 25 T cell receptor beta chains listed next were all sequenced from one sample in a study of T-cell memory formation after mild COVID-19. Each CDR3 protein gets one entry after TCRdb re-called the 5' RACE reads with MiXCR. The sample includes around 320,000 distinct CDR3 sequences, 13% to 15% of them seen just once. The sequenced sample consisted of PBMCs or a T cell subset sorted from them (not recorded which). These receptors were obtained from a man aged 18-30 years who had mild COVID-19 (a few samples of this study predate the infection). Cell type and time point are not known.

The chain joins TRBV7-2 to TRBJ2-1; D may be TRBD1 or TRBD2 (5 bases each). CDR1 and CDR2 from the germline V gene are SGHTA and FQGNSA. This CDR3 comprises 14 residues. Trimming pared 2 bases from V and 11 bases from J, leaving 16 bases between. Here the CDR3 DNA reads TGTGCCAGCAGCTTATTCGGGACCCCTGAGAAGCAGTTCTTC. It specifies CASSLFGTPEKQFF.

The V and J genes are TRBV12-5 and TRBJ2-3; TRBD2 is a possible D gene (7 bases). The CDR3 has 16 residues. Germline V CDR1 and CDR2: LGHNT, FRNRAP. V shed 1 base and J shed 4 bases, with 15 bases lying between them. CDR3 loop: CASGLGEGVSSDTQYF. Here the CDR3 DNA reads TGTGCTAGTGGTTTGGGGGAGGGGGTCTCGTCAGATACGCAGTATTTT. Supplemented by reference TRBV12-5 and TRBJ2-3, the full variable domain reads DARVTQTPRHKVTEMGQEVTMRCQPILGHNTVFWYRQTMMQGLELLAYFRNRAPLDDSGMPKDRFSAEMPDATLATLKIQPSEPRDSAVYFCASGLGEGVSSDTQYFGPGTRLTVL.

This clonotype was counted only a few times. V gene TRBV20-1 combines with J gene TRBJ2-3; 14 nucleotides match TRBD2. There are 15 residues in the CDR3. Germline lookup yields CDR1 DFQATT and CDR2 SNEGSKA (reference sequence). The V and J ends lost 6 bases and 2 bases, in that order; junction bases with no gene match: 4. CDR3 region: CSARLAGGNTDTQYF. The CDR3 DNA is TGCAGTGCGAGACTAGCGGGGGGGAACACAGATACGCAGTATTTT.

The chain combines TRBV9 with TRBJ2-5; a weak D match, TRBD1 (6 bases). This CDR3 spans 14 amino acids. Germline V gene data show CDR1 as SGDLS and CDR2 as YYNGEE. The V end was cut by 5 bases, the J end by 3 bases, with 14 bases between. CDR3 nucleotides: TGTGCCAGCAGTGGACAGAACTTAGAAGAGACCCAGTACTTC. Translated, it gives CASSGQNLEETQYF. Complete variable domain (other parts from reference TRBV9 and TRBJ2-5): DSGVTQTPKHLITATGQRVTLRCSPRSGDLSVYWYQQSLDQGLQFLIQYYNGEERAKGNILERFSAQQFPDLHSELNLSSLELGDSALYFCASSGQNLEETQYFGPGTRLLVL.

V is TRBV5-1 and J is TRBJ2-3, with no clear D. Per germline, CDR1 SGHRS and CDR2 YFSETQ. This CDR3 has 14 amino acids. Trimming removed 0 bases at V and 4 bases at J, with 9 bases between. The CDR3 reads CASSLAPGSDTQYF. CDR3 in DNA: TGCGCCAGCAGCTTGGCCCCAGGTTCAGATACGCAGTATTTT.

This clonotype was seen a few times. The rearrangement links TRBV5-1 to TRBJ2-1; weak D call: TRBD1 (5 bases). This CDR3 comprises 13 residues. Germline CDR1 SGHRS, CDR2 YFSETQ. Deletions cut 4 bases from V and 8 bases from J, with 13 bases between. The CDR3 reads CASSRQGWDEQFF. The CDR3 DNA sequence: TGCGCCAGCAGCCGTCAGGGTTGGGATGAGCAGTTCTTC.

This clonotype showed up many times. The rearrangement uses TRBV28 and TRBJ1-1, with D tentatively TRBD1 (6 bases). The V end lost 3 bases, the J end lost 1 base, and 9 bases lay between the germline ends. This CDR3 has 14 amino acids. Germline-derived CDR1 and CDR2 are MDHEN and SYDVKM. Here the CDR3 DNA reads TGTGCCAGCAGTTTGCAGACAGGGAACACTGAAGCTTTCTTT. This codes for CASSLQTGNTEAFF.

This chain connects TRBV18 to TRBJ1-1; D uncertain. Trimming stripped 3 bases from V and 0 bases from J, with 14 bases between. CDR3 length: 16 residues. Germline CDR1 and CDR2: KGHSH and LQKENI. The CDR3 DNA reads TGTGCCAGCTCACCTCCTGCGTCCAGACTGAACACTGAAGCTTTCTTT. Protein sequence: CASSPPASRLNTEAFF.

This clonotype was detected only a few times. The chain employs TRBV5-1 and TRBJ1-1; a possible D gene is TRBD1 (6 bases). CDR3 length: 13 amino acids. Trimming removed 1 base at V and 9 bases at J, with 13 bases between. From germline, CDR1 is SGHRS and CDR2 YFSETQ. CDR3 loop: CASSLRDTSKAFF. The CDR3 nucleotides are TGCGCCAGCAGCTTGAGGGACACTTCTAAAGCTTTCTTT.

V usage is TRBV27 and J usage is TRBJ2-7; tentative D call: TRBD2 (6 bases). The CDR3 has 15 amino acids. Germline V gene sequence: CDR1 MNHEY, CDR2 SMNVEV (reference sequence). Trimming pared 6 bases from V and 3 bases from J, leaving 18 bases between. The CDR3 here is CASRLGAGMGYEQYF. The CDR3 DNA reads TGTGCCAGCAGGCTAGGGGCGGGGATGGGCTACGAGCAGTACTTC.

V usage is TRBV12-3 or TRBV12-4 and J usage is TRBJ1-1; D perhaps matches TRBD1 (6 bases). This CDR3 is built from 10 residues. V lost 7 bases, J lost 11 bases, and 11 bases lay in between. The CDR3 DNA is TGTGCCAGCAAGGGGGGCAGGGCTTTCTTT. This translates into CASKGGRAFF.

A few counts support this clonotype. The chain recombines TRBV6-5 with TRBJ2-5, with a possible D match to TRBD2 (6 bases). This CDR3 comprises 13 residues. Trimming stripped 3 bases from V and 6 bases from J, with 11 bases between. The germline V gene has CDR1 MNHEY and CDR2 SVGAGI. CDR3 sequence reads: CASSYWRGQTQYF. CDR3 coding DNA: TGTGCCAGCAGTTATTGGCGGGGACAGACCCAGTACTTC.

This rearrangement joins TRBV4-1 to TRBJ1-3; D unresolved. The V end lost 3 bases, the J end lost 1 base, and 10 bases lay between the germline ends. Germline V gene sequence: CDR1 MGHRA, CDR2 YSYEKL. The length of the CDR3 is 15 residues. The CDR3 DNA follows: TGCGCCAGCAGCCATCTGGGTATATCTGGAAACACCATATATTTT. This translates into CASSHLGISGNTIYF.

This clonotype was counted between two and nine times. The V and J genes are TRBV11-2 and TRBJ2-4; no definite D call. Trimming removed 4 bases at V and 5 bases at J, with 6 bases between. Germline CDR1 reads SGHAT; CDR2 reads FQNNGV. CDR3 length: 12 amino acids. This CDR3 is CASSSSENIQYF. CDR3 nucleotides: TGTGCCAGCAGCTCCTCCGAAAACATTCAGTACTTC.

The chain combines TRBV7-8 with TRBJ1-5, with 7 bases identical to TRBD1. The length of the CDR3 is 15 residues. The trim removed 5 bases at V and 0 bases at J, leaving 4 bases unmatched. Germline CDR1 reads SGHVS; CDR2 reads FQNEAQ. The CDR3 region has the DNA TGTGCCAGCAGCGCGGGACAGTTTAGCAATCAGCCCCAGCATTTT. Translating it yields CASSAGQFSNQPQHF.

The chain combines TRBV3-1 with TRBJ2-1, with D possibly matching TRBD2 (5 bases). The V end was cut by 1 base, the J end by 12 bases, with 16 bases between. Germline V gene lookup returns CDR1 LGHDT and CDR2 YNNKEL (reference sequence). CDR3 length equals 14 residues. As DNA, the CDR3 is TGTGCCAGCAGCCAAGCCAGTTACCGGGCGGGGCAGTTCTTC. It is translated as CASSQASYRAGQFF.

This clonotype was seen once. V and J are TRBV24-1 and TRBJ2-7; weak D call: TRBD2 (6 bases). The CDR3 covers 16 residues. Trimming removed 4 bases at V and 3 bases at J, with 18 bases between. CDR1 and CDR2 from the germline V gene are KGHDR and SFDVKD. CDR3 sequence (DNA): TGTGCCACCAGTGAAGTTGGGGCGACAGCGGGCTACGAGCAGTACGTC. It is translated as CATSEVGATAGYEQYV.

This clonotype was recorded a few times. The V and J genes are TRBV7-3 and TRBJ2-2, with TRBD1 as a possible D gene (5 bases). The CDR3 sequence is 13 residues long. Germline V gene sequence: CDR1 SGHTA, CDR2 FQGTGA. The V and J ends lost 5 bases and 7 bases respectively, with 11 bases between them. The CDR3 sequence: CASSHQGNGELFF. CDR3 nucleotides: TGTGCCAGCAGCCACCAGGGCAACGGGGAGCTGTTTTTT.

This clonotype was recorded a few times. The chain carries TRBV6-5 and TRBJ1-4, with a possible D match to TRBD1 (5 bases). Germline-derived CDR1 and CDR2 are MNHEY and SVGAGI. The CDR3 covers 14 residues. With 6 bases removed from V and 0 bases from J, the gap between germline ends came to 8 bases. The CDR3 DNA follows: TGTGCCAGCAGACTGACAGCAACTAATGAAAAACTGTTTTTT. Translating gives CASRLTATNEKLFF.

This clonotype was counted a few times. The CDR3 region is CASSQDTGYQPQHF. CDR3 bases: TGCGCCAGCAGCCAAGATACAGGATATCAGCCCCAGCATTTT. The chain carries TRBV4-1 and TRBJ1-5, with D perhaps TRBD1 (5 bases). CDR3 length: 14 residues. Trimming took off 0 bases at V and 5 bases at J, with 8 bases between the two ends. CDR1 and CDR2 (germline): MGHRA, YSYEKL.

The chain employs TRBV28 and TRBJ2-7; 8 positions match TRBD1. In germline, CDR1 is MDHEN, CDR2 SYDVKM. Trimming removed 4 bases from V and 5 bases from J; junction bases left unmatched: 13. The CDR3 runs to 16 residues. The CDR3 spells CASSSSRTGWGNEQYF. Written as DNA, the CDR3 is TGTGCCAGCAGTTCCTCCAGGACAGGGTGGGGCAACGAGCAGTACTTC.

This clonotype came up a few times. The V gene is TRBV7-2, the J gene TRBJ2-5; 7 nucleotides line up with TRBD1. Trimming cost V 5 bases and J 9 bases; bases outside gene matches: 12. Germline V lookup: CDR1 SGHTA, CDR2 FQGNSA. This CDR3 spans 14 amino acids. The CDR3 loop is CASSHGPPGGAQYF. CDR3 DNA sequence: TGTGCCAGCAGCCACGGCCCCCCAGGGGGTGCCCAGTACTTC.

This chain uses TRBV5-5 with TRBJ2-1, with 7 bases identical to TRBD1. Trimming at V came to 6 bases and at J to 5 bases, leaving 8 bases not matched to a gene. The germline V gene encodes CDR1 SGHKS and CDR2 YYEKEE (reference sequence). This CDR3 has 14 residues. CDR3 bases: TGTGCCAGCAACTTTTACAGGGGTCACAATGAGCAGTTCTTC. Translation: CASNFYRGHNEQFF. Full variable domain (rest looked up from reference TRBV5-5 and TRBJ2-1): DAGVTQSPTHLIKTRGQQVTLRCSPISGHKSVSWYQQVLGQGPQFIFQYYEKEERGRGNFPDRFSARQFPNYSSELNVNALLLGDSALYLCASNFYRGHNEQFFGPGTRLTVL.

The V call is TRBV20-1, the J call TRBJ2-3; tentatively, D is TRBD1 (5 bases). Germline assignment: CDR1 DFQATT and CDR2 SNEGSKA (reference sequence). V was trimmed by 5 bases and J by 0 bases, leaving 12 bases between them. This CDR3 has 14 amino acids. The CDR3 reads CSAGRTQSTDTQYF. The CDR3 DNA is TGCAGTGCTGGACGGACACAGAGCACAGATACGCAGTATTTT.

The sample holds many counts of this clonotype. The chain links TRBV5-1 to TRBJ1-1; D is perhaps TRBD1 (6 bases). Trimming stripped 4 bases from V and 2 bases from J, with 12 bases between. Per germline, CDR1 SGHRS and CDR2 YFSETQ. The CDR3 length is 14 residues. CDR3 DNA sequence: TGCGCCAGCAGCCTACTGGGACAAAACACTGAAGCTTTCTTT. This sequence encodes CASSLLGQNTEAFF.